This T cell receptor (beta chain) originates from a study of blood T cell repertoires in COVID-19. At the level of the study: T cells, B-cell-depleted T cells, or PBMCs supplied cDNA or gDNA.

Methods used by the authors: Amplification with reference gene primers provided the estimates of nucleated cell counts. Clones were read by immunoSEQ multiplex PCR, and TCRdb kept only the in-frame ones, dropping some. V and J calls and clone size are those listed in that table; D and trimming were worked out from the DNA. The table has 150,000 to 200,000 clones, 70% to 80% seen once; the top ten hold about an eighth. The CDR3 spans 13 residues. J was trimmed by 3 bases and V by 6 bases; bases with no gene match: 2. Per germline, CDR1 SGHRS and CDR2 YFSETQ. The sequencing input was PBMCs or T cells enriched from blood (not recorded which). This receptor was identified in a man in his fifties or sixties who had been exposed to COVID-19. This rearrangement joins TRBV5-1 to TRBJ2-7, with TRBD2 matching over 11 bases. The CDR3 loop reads CASTGLAGYEQYF. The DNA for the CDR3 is TGCGCCAGCACCGGACTAGCGGGCTACGAGCAGTACTTC.